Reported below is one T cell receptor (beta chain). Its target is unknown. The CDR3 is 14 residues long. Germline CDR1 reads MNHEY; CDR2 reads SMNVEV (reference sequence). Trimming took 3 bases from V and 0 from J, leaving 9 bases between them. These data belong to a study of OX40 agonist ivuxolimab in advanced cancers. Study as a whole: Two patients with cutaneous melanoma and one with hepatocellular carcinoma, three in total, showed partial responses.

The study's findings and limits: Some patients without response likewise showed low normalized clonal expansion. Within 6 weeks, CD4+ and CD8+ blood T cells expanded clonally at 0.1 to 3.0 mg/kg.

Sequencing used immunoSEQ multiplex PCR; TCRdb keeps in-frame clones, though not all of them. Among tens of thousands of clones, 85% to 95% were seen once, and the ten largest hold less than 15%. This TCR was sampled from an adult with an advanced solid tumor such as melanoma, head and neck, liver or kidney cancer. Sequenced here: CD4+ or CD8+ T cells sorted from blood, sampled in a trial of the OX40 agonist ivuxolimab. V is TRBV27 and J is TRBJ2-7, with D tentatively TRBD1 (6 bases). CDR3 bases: TGTGCCAGCAGTTTCCGGGACAACTCCTACGAGCAGTACTTC. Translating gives CASSFRDNSYEQYF.